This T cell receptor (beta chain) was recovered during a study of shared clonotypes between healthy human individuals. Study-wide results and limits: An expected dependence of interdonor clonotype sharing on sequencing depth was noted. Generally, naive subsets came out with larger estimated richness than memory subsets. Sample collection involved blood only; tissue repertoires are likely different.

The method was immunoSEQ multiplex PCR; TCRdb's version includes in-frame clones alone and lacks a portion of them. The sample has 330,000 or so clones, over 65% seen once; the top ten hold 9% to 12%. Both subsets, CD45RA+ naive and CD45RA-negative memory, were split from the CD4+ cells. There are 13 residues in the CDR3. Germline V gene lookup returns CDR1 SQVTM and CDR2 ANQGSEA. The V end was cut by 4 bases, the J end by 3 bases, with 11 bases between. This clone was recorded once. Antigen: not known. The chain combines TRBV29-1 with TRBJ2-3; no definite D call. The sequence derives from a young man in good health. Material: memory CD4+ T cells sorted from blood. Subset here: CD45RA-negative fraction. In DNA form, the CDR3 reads TGCAGCGTTGGAGGCGCGCCTACAGATACGCAGTATTTT. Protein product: CSVGGAPTDTQYF.